A single sample gave rise to the 20 T cell receptor beta chains below, sequenced in a study of yellow fever vaccine responses in identical twins (dated by TCRdb to between 2018 and 2020). Library prep was done by RT-PCR. The sample was run on an Illumina HiSeq 2500. TCRdb redid the processing of the public reads, applying fastp at Q25 and MiXCR, and retained in-frame beta chains. Merged by CDR3 protein, the rows form single entries marked with the most common genes and DNA. This sample comprises around 18,000 distinct CDR3 sequences, approximately 80% of them detected only once. Together, the top ten hold roughly 2% of the sample. Here the sequenced sample was T cells from blood (PBMCs), unsorted or a sorted subset (not recorded which), taken before or after yellow fever vaccination (not recorded which). These receptors originate from a woman aged 18-29 years who received the yellow fever vaccine. Donor details come from another sample of the same person, matched by shared clones.

This clonotype appeared a few times. V is TRBV29-1 and J is TRBJ2-3; 7 bases fit TRBD1. In germline, CDR1 is SQVTM, CDR2 ANQGSEA. V lost 8 bases, J lost 4 bases, and 12 bases stayed unmatched. CDR3 size: 14 residues. CDR3 protein: CSSSQGTASDTQYF. CDR3 DNA sequence: TGCAGCTCCAGCCAGGGGACAGCCTCAGATACGCAGTATTTT.

The chain uses TRBV2 and TRBJ2-2; the D call may be TRBD1 or TRBD2 (5 bases each). Trimming removed 0 bases at V and 8 bases at J, with 13 bases between. The CDR3 is 15 amino acids. From germline, CDR1 is SNHLY and CDR2 FYNNEI. CDR3 sequence reads: CASSEAWAGAGELFF. DNA of the CDR3: TGTGCCAGCAGTGAAGCGTGGGCCGGGGCGGGGGAGCTGTTTTTT.

The chain combines TRBV19 with TRBJ2-7; no clear D. V was shortened by 1 base and J by 0 bases, with 4 bases between the two germline ends. Germline assignment: CDR1 LNHDA and CDR2 SQIVND (reference sequence). CDR3 length: 13 amino acids. The CDR3 protein is CASSIGHSYEQYF. In nucleotides, the CDR3 is TGTGCCAGTAGTATAGGACACTCCTACGAGCAGTACTTC.

The rearrangement uses TRBV18 and TRBJ2-1; the D gene is possibly TRBD2 (6 bases). The CDR3 totals 14 residues. Germline CDR1 KGHSH, CDR2 LQKENI. Trimming removed 4 bases from V and 6 bases from J, with 13 bases in between. CDR3 amino acids: CASSLIGTPNEQFF. Here the CDR3 DNA reads TGTGCCAGCTCACTTATTGGGACTCCCAATGAGCAGTTCTTC.

This chain joins TRBV11-1 and TRBJ2-7, with 13 bases fitting TRBD2. Trimming took 0 bases from V and 7 from J; bases not matched to a gene: 3. The CDR3 has 15 residues. In germline, CDR1 is SGHAT, CDR2 FQDESV (reference sequence). CDR3 nucleotides: TGTGCCAGCAGCTTAGCGAAGACTAGCGGGGGGGAGCAGTACTTC. Amino acids: CASSLAKTSGGEQYF.

V gene TRBV5-1 combines with J gene TRBJ2-1, with no clear D. Germline-derived CDR1 and CDR2 are SGHRS and YFSETQ. The CDR3 runs 15 residues. With 4 bases removed from V and 0 bases from J, the gap between germline ends came to 11 bases. The CDR3 is CASSLGSSSYNEQFF. The CDR3 coding sequence is TGCGCCAGCAGCCTAGGTAGTAGCTCCTACAATGAGCAGTTCTTC. The full variable domain, in which reference TRBV5-1 and TRBJ2-1 provide the parts outside the CDR3, is KAGVTQTPRYLIKTRGQQVTLSCSPISGHRSVSWYQQTPGQGLQFLFEYFSETQRNKGNFPGRFSGRQFSNSRSEMNVSTLELGDSALYLCASSLGSSSYNEQFFGPGTRLTVL.

The chain couples TRBV19 to TRBJ2-7; no reliable D call. The CDR3 is 15 amino acids. V was cut by 1 base and J by 2 bases, with 12 bases left in between. In germline, CDR1 is LNHDA, CDR2 SQIVND (reference sequence). The CDR3: CASSIGPHRTYEQYF. The DNA for the CDR3 is TGTGCCAGTAGTATAGGGCCCCACCGGACCTACGAGCAGTACTTC.

This chain uses TRBV2 with TRBJ1-1, with D uncertain. CDR1 is SNHLY and CDR2 is FYNNEI in the germline V gene. This CDR3 spans 12 amino acids. V lost 7 bases and J 3 bases, leaving 9 bases between the germline ends. The CDR3: CASIEDYTEAFF. CDR3 in DNA: TGTGCCAGCATTGAGGATTACACTGAAGCTTTCTTT. Drawing the rest from reference TRBV2 and TRBJ1-1, the complete variable domain is EPEVTQTPSHQVTQMGQEVILRCVPISNHLYFYWYRQILGQKVEFLVSFYNNEISEKSEIFDDQFSVERPDGSNFTLKIRSTKLEDSAMYFCASIEDYTEAFFGQGTRLTVV.

This chain links TRBV13 with TRBJ2-5; tentatively, D is TRBD2 (6 bases). The CDR3 runs 11 residues. V was trimmed by 7 bases and J by 6 bases, leaving 9 bases between them. Germline CDR1 is PRHDT and CDR2 is FYEKMQ (reference sequence). The CDR3 protein is CASTGVKTQYF. Here the CDR3 DNA reads TGTGCCAGCACGGGGGTGAAGACCCAGTACTTC.

This sequence joins TRBV6-2 or TRBV6-3 and TRBJ2-7; 10 nucleotides match TRBD1. CDR1 is MNHEY, CDR2 SVGEGT, per germline. CDR3 length: 14 residues. J gave up 4 bases and V 4 bases, and 4 bases lay outside the gene matches. In DNA form, the CDR3 reads TGTGCCAGCAGTTGGGGGACAGGGGCGTACGAGCAGTACTTC. The encoded protein is CASSWGTGAYEQYF.

The CDR3 DNA sequence: TGTGCCAGCAGCCCAGATTACAATGAGCAGTTCTTC. This encodes CASSPDYNEQFF. The chain joins TRBV3-1 to TRBJ2-1; no reliable D call. V gave up 4 bases and J gave up 4 bases, with 5 bases separating them. Germline lookup yields CDR1 LGHDT and CDR2 YNNKEL (reference sequence). The CDR3 has 12 amino acids.

The table lists this clonotype with a few counts. The V gene is TRBV4-1, the J gene TRBJ1-2; 7 nucleotides agree with TRBD1. CDR3 length: 16 amino acids. With 0 bases clipped from V and 4 bases from J, the junction kept 8 bases outside the gene matches. Germline values: CDR1 MGHRA, CDR2 YSYEKL. The chain's CDR3 is CASSQDRTGVGYGYTF. The CDR3 DNA sequence: TGCGCCAGCAGCCAAGATCGCACAGGGGTTGGCTATGGCTACACCTTC.

This clonotype was recorded once. V usage is TRBV27 and J usage is TRBJ2-7; a possible D gene is TRBD1 (6 bases). V lost 4 bases and J 1 base, leaving 11 bases between the germline ends. This CDR3 is 14 amino acids long. The V gene's germline CDR1 is MNHEY and CDR2 SMNVEV (reference sequence). The CDR3 coding sequence is TGTGCCAGCAGTTCCTACAGGGTTTCCTACGAGCAGTACTTC. Its protein is CASSSYRVSYEQYF.

The gene calls are TRBV29-1 and TRBJ2-3; D remains ambiguous. Germline V gene data show CDR1 as SQVTM and CDR2 as ANQGSEA. This CDR3 has 11 residues. V was cut by 5 bases and J by 4 bases, with 7 bases left in between. CDR3 sequence reads: CSVLIADTQYF. CDR3 DNA sequence: TGCAGCGTTTTAATAGCAGATACGCAGTATTTT.

The chain links TRBV12-3 or TRBV12-4 to TRBJ2-1; 8 nucleotides match TRBD2. The CDR3 has 16 residues. The J segment lost 5 bases and the V segment lost 2 bases, leaving 8 bases of the junction unmatched. CDR3 sequence (DNA): TGTGCCAGCAGTTTAATGGGACGGGAGGGTAACAATGAGCAGTTCTTC. Translation: CASSLMGREGNNEQFF.

The gene calls are TRBV2 and TRBJ2-1; D possibly corresponds to TRBD1 (7 bases). Trimming took off 6 bases at V and 3 bases at J, with 15 bases between the two ends. CDR1 and CDR2 from the germline V gene are SNHLY and FYNNEI. This CDR3 spans 15 amino acids. The CDR3 region is CASRRGAGGYNEQFF. As DNA, the CDR3 is TGTGCCAGCAGGAGGGGGGCAGGGGGCTACAATGAGCAGTTCTTC. The full variable domain, in which reference TRBV2 and TRBJ2-1 provide the parts outside the CDR3, is EPEVTQTPSHQVTQMGQEVILRCVPISNHLYFYWYRQILGQKVEFLVSFYNNEISEKSEIFDDQFSVERPDGSNFTLKIRSTKLEDSAMYFCASRRGAGGYNEQFFGPGTRLTVL.

V gene TRBV12-3 or TRBV12-4 combines with J gene TRBJ2-1, with 10 bases matching TRBD1. The CDR3 has 15 residues. V shed 4 bases and J 9 bases; nucleotides not matched to a gene: 9. CDR3 nucleotides: TGTGCCAGCAGTTACCGGGACAGGGGCCTTGGTGAGCAGTTCTTC. Residues: CASSYRDRGLGEQFF.

The rearrangement joins TRBV11-1 to TRBJ2-1; 14 nucleotides agree with TRBD2. The trim removed 1 base at V and 7 bases at J, leaving 6 bases unmatched. The CDR3 covers 17 residues. Germline values: CDR1 SGHAT, CDR2 FQDESV (reference sequence). Written as DNA, the CDR3 is TGTGCCAGCAGCTTAGGAGGGACTAGCGGGAGTGGAAATGAGCAGTTCTTC. It is translated as CASSLGGTSGSGNEQFF.

The rearrangement uses TRBV7-3 and TRBJ2-3; 7 bases match TRBD2. Looked up from germline, CDR1 is SGHTA and CDR2 is FQGTGA. Losses at the gene ends were 3 bases for V and 3 bases for J; bases not matched to a gene: 3. The CDR3 consists of 14 residues. CDR3 DNA sequence: TGTGCCAGCAGCTTGGGGGGGTGGACAGATACGCAGTATTTT. Translation: CASSLGGWTDTQYF.

CDR3 residues: CASRTADFSGANVLTF. The CDR3 bases are TGTGCCAGTAGGACCGCGGACTTCTCTGGGGCCAACGTCCTGACTTTC. The V gene is TRBV19, the J gene TRBJ2-6; D perhaps matches TRBD2 (5 bases). V dropped 6 bases and J dropped 0 bases, with 12 bases sitting between them. CDR3 length: 16 residues. The germline V gene has CDR1 LNHDA and CDR2 SQIVND (reference sequence). The full variable domain, with the rest looked up from reference TRBV19 and TRBJ2-6, is DGGITQSPKYLFRKEGQNVTLSCEQNLNHDAMYWYRQDPGQGLRLIYYSQIVNDFQKGDIAEGYSVSREKKESFPLTVTSAQKNPTAFYLCASRTADFSGANVLTFGAGSRLTVL.